These T cell receptor beta chains were read from a single sample in a study of cytomegalovirus exposure and HLA in healthy donors. Only in-frame clones appear in the TCRdb table, and some are missing; sequencing was by immunoSEQ multiplex PCR. Of hundreds of thousands of clones listed, approximately 90% are singletons. The sample consisted of PBMCs. The receptors were gathered from a man aged 18-30 years in good health and CMV-seronegative. Both conserved end residues are part of each CDR3. D genes are given only for firm matches. Part of the rows lack a size; the others show once, few, many or a class for expanded clones.

V gene: TRBV28; J gene: TRBJ2-3; clone size: few; D gene: TRBD2; CDR3 protein: CASSSGRTDTQYF; CDR3 DNA: TGTGCCAGCAGTAGCGGGAGAACAGATACGCAGTATTTT
V gene: TRBV29-1; J gene: TRBJ2-7; clone size: -; D gene: -; CDR3 protein: CSVFPEDRNLLSEQYF; CDR3 DNA: TGCAGCGTTTTCCCCGAAGACAGGAACCTCCTAAGCGAGCAGTACTTC
V gene: TRBV6-6; J gene: TRBJ1-2; clone size: -; D gene: -; CDR3 protein: CASSYSNREYGYTF; CDR3 DNA: TGTGCCAGCAGTTACTCGAATAGGGAGTATGGCTACACCTTC
V gene: TRBV2; J gene: TRBJ1-6; clone size: once; D gene: TRBD1; CDR3 protein: CASSTGVNSPLHF; CDR3 DNA: TGTGCCAGCAGCACAGGGGTGAATTCACCCCTCCACTTT
V gene: TRBV28; J gene: TRBJ2-7; clone size: few; D gene: -; CDR3 protein: CASSFFTYEQYF; CDR3 DNA: TGTGCCAGCAGTTTTTTCACCTACGAGCAGTACTTC
V gene: TRBV19; J gene: TRBJ1-2; clone size: -; D gene: TRBD1; CDR3 protein: CASSLRTGKPTNYGYTF; CDR3 DNA: TGTGCCAGTAGTCTTCGGACAGGCAAGCCCACTAACTATGGCTACACCTTC
V gene: TRBV2; J gene: TRBJ1-5; clone size: few; D gene: -; CDR3 protein: CASSNLGGQPQHF; CDR3 DNA: TGTGCCAGCAGCAACCTCGGAGGTCAGCCCCAGCATTTT
V gene: TRBV7-6; J gene: TRBJ1-1; clone size: -; D gene: -; CDR3 protein: CASSLVGGMEAFF; CDR3 DNA: TGTGCCAGCAGCTTAGTAGGCGGGATGGAAGCTTTCTTT
V gene: TRBV6-5; J gene: TRBJ2-3; clone size: -; D gene: TRBD1; CDR3 protein: CASRRTGRLTDTQYF; CDR3 DNA: TGTGCCAGCAGGCGGACAGGGAGGCTCACAGATACGCAGTATTTT
V gene: TRBV18; J gene: TRBJ2-7; clone size: -; D gene: -; CDR3 protein: CASSQDFDEQYF; CDR3 DNA: TGTGCCAGCTCACAGGACTTCGACGAGCAGTACTTC
V gene: TRBV9; J gene: TRBJ2-3; clone size: -; D gene: -; CDR3 protein: CASSVETSSDTQYF; CDR3 DNA: TGTGCCAGCAGCGTAGAGACTAGTTCGGATACGCAGTATTTT
V gene: TRBV7-2; J gene: TRBJ2-4; clone size: -; D gene: -; CDR3 protein: CASSPRTVASKNIQYF; CDR3 DNA: TGTGCCAGCAGCCCGAGGACAGTTGCAAGCAAAAACATTCAGTACTTC
V gene: TRBV27; J gene: TRBJ1-5; clone size: -; D gene: -; CDR3 protein: CASSLTGSQPQHF; CDR3 DNA: TGTGCCAGCAGTTTAACAGGGTCCCAGCCCCAGCATTTT
V gene: TRBV14; J gene: TRBJ1-2; clone size: once; D gene: -; CDR3 protein: CASSQVFSRGMGYTF; CDR3 DNA: TGTGCCAGCAGCCAAGTCTTCTCGCGAGGGATGGGCTACACCTTC
V gene: TRBV7-9; J gene: TRBJ1-3; clone size: -; D gene: TRBD1; CDR3 protein: CASSFKTTGRGNTIYF; CDR3 DNA: TGTGCCAGCAGCTTTAAAACGACAGGGAGAGGAAACACCATATATTTT
V gene: TRBV7-6; J gene: TRBJ2-7; clone size: -; D gene: -; CDR3 protein: CASSLAAAPSYEQYF; CDR3 DNA: TGTGCCAGCAGCTTAGCGGCTGCTCCCAGCTACGAGCAGTACTTC
V gene: TRBV9; J gene: TRBJ2-1; clone size: -; D gene: -; CDR3 protein: CASSPSPSARYNEQFF; CDR3 DNA: TGTGCCAGCAGCCCCTCCCCCTCAGCGAGATACAATGAGCAGTTCTTC
V gene: TRBV7-2; J gene: TRBJ2-7; clone size: few; D gene: -; CDR3 protein: CASRGSGYEQYF; CDR3 DNA: TGTGCCAGCAGGGGTAGCGGCTACGAGCAGTACTTC
V gene: TRBV5-6; J gene: TRBJ2-1; clone size: -; D gene: -; CDR3 protein: CASSLGGWGNRVEFF; CDR3 DNA: TGTGCCAGCAGCTTGGGTGGTTGGGGTAACAGGGTCGAGTTCTTC
V gene: TRBV19; J gene: TRBJ2-7; clone size: -; D gene: TRBD1; CDR3 protein: CASSMDRGYEQYF; CDR3 DNA: TGTGCCAGTAGTATGGACAGGGGCTACGAGCAGTACTTC
V gene: TRBV4-3; J gene: TRBJ2-2; clone size: -; D gene: -; CDR3 protein: CASSSIGGATGELFF; CDR3 DNA: TGCGCCAGCAGCTCAATAGGGGGAGCCACCGGGGAGCTGTTTTTT
V gene: TRBV28; J gene: TRBJ2-7; clone size: -; D gene: TRBD1; CDR3 protein: CASNFGTATYEQYF; CDR3 DNA: TGTGCCAGCAACTTTGGGACAGCCACCTACGAGCAGTACTTC
V gene: TRBV6-5; J gene: TRBJ2-7; clone size: -; D gene: -; CDR3 protein: CASSYPGQGYEQYF; CDR3 DNA: TGTGCCAGCAGCTACCCGGGCCAGGGCTACGAGCAGTACTTC
V gene: TRBV2; J gene: TRBJ1-1; clone size: -; D gene: -; CDR3 protein: CASSVSSMNTEAFF; CDR3 DNA: TGTGCCAGCAGCGTTTCGAGCATGAACACTGAAGCTTTCTTT
V gene: TRBV19; J gene: TRBJ2-4; clone size: -; D gene: TRBD1; CDR3 protein: CATGISAGTDKNIQYF; CDR3 DNA: TGTGCCACCGGAATATCAGCCGGGACAGATAAAAACATTCAGTACTTC
V gene: TRBV30; J gene: TRBJ1-2; clone size: -; D gene: -; CDR3 protein: CAWAAGAGGYTF; CDR3 DNA: TGTGCCTGGGCCGCAGGGGCGGGTGGCTACACCTTC
V gene: TRBV6-5; J gene: TRBJ2-1; clone size: -; D gene: TRBD2; CDR3 protein: CASGPGLVPNEQFF; CDR3 DNA: TGTGCCAGCGGACCGGGACTAGTGCCCAATGAGCAGTTCTTC
V gene: TRBV7-2; J gene: TRBJ2-1; clone size: -; D gene: -; CDR3 protein: CASTLPSAYNEQFF; CDR3 DNA: TGTGCCAGCACTTTACCTAGCGCCTACAATGAGCAGTTCTTC
V gene: TRBV5-3; J gene: TRBJ1-5; clone size: -; D gene: TRBD1; CDR3 protein: CARSFSSGGASNQPQHF; CDR3 DNA: TGTGCCAGAAGCTTCTCCTCAGGGGGCGCGAGCAATCAGCCCCAGCATTTT
V gene: TRBV6-6; J gene: TRBJ2-3; clone size: -; D gene: -; CDR3 protein: CASATKEALTDTQYF; CDR3 DNA: TGTGCCAGCGCCACTAAGGAGGCGCTCACAGATACGCAGTATTTT
V gene: TRBV4-3; J gene: TRBJ2-7; clone size: -; D gene: TRBD2; CDR3 protein: CASSRGLANEQYF; CDR3 DNA: TGCGCCAGCAGCCGCGGACTAGCCAACGAGCAGTACTTC
V gene: TRBV23-1; J gene: TRBJ1-3; clone size: -; D gene: TRBD1; CDR3 protein: CASSQPGGSGNTIYF; CDR3 DNA: TGCGCCAGCAGTCAACCAGGGGGCTCTGGAAACACCATATATTTT
V gene: TRBV27; J gene: TRBJ1-2; clone size: -; D gene: -; CDR3 protein: CASSQVGVSKDGYTF; CDR3 DNA: TGTGCCAGCAGTCAGGTCGGCGTATCGAAGGATGGCTACACCTTC
V gene: TRBV7-8; J gene: TRBJ2-1; clone size: -; D gene: -; CDR3 protein: CASSWEAGEQFF; CDR3 DNA: TGTGCCAGCAGCTGGGAGGCGGGGGAGCAGTTCTTC
V gene: TRBV7-2; J gene: TRBJ2-1; clone size: -; D gene: -; CDR3 protein: CASSLYSGHNEQFF; CDR3 DNA: TGTGCCAGCAGCTTATATAGTGGGCACAATGAGCAGTTCTTC
V gene: TRBV4-2; J gene: TRBJ1-2; clone size: -; D gene: -; CDR3 protein: CASSQLQGGDYGYTF; CDR3 DNA: TGTGCCAGCAGCCAACTCCAGGGAGGCGACTATGGCTACACCTTC
V gene: TRBV7-8; J gene: TRBJ2-7; clone size: few; D gene: TRBD2; CDR3 protein: CASSLVIGGGYEQYF; CDR3 DNA: TGTGCCAGCAGCTTAGTCATTGGCGGGGGATACGAGCAGTACTTC
V gene: TRBV2; J gene: TRBJ1-2; clone size: -; D gene: -; CDR3 protein: CASKRDNNYGYTF; CDR3 DNA: TGTGCCAGCAAGCGGGACAATAACTATGGCTACACCTTC
V gene: TRBV6-1; J gene: TRBJ1-5; clone size: -; D gene: -; CDR3 protein: CASSEVRVGQPQHF; CDR3 DNA: TGTGCCAGCAGTGAAGTCAGGGTAGGACAGCCCCAGCATTTT
V gene: TRBV5-3; J gene: TRBJ2-7; clone size: once; D gene: TRBD1; CDR3 protein: CASSPPGQGNYEQYF; CDR3 DNA: TGTGCCAGCAGCCCGCCCGGACAGGGGAACTACGAGCAGTACTTC
V gene: TRBV7-9; J gene: TRBJ2-2; clone size: -; D gene: TRBD2; CDR3 protein: CASRQGLAGVSGELFF; CDR3 DNA: TGTGCCAGCAGACAAGGACTAGCGGGAGTGTCCGGGGAGCTGTTTTTT
V gene: TRBV10-1; J gene: TRBJ1-1; clone size: -; D gene: -; CDR3 protein: CASSERGGKAFF; CDR3 DNA: TGCGCCAGCAGTGAGCGGGGGGGGAAAGCTTTCTTT
V gene: TRBV7-9; J gene: TRBJ2-5; clone size: -; D gene: TRBD2; CDR3 protein: CASRAGGPMYQETQYF; CDR3 DNA: TGTGCCAGCAGGGCGGGGGGACCTATGTACCAAGAGACCCAGTACTTC
V gene: TRBV6-1; J gene: TRBJ2-3; clone size: -; D gene: -; CDR3 protein: CASSDLWTDTQYF; CDR3 DNA: TGTGCCAGCAGTGATCTATGGACAGATACGCAGTATTTT
V gene: TRBV7-9; J gene: TRBJ2-1; clone size: -; D gene: TRBD2; CDR3 protein: CASSLVLAGEGEQFF; CDR3 DNA: TGTGCCAGCAGCTTAGTGCTAGCGGGAGAAGGTGAGCAGTTCTTC
V gene: TRBV10-2; J gene: TRBJ2-7; clone size: -; D gene: -; CDR3 protein: CASSDRYEQYF; CDR3 DNA: TGCGCCAGCAGTGATAGATACGAGCAGTACTTC
V gene: TRBV11-2; J gene: TRBJ2-7; clone size: -; D gene: -; CDR3 protein: CASSYIAEQYF; CDR3 DNA: TGTGCCAGCAGCTATATTGCGGAACAGTACTTC
V gene: TRBV5-1; J gene: TRBJ2-5; clone size: -; D gene: -; CDR3 protein: CASSLEETQYF; CDR3 DNA: TGCGCCAGCAGCCTAGAAGAGACCCAGTACTTC
V gene: TRBV28; J gene: TRBJ1-1; clone size: -; D gene: -; CDR3 protein: CASWGGAGSTEAFF; CDR3 DNA: TGTGCCAGCTGGGGTGGGGCAGGGTCTACTGAAGCTTTCTTT
V gene: TRBV28; J gene: TRBJ1-6; clone size: -; D gene: TRBD1; CDR3 protein: CASSFRQGNSPLHF; CDR3 DNA: TGTGCCAGCAGTTTCCGACAGGGCAATTCACCCCTCCACTTT
V gene: TRBV5-4; J gene: TRBJ2-1; clone size: -; D gene: -; CDR3 protein: CASSPEWGPRGNEQFF; CDR3 DNA: TGTGCCAGCAGCCCCGAATGGGGACCGCGGGGCAATGAGCAGTTCTTC
V gene: TRBV28; J gene: TRBJ2-7; clone size: -; D gene: -; CDR3 protein: CASSPLSGTRYEQYF; CDR3 DNA: TGTGCCAGCAGCCCGCTGTCCGGGACACGCTACGAGCAGTACTTC
V gene: TRBV6-5; J gene: TRBJ1-2; clone size: few; D gene: TRBD1; CDR3 protein: CASRTGVRRGYTF; CDR3 DNA: TGTGCCAGCAGAACAGGGGTTCGGCGTGGCTACACCTTC
V gene: TRBV6-4; J gene: TRBJ2-7; clone size: -; D gene: TRBD2; CDR3 protein: CASISAGGPEQYF; CDR3 DNA: TGTGCCAGCATCTCTGCGGGAGGACCGGAGCAGTACTTC
V gene: TRBV4-3; J gene: TRBJ2-1; clone size: few; D gene: TRBD1; CDR3 protein: CASSQDREDEQFF; CDR3 DNA: TGCGCCAGCAGCCAGGACAGGGAAGATGAGCAGTTCTTC
V gene: TRBV29-1; J gene: TRBJ2-5; clone size: -; D gene: TRBD1; CDR3 protein: CAARPGQGAGGGTQYF; CDR3 DNA: TGCGCGGCTCGTCCGGGACAGGGGGCAGGTGGCGGGACCCAGTACTTC
V gene: TRBV4-2; J gene: TRBJ1-5; clone size: -; D gene: TRBD1; CDR3 protein: CASSPGQGSNQPQHF; CDR3 DNA: TGTGCCAGCAGCCCAGGACAGGGGAGCAATCAGCCCCAGCATTTT
V gene: TRBV7-2; J gene: TRBJ2-3; clone size: -; D gene: -; CDR3 protein: CASSLIGGSTDTQYF; CDR3 DNA: TGTGCCAGCAGCTTAATCGGGGGATCCACAGATACGCAGTATTTT